This note documents a single TCR beta chain sequence. This clone was seen a handful of times. Its cognate antigen has yet to be identified. Base qualities are not at hand, and no much larger clone is one base apart. The immunoSEQ Assay, a bias-controlled multiplex PCR, was used to amplify TCRbeta CDR3 regions from genomic DNA. Per the authors' processing: The number of nucleated cells in each sample was estimated by amplification of reference gene primers within the assay. To quantify the absolute abundance of each unique TCRbeta CDR3 rearrangement, sequence reads were collapsed and filtered. For each sample, productive Simpson clonality was calculated as the square root of Simpson's diversity index across productive rearrangements. TCRdb holds this immuneACCESS table with in-frame rearrangements only. Some clones are missing; in checked studies, unresolved V genes explain under half, and the rest has no known cause. V, J and clone size are those of that table, while D and trimming were read from the DNA. Across this sample there are roughly 250,000 clones, with around 85% seen only once. Roughly 0.87% of the sample belongs to the ten largest clones.

These data come from a study of blood T cell repertoires in COVID-19 (dated by TCRdb to 2019 to 2021). Broadly, across the study: Collaborator samples came from the United States, Italy and Spain and covered acute and convalescent phases of COVID-19. The material from the prospective study consisted of cDNA or gDNA derived from T cells, B-cell-depleted T cells, or PBMCs. Deeply sampled blood TCRbeta repertoires from subjects exposed to, actively infected with, or recovered from COVID-19 were included in the dataset. The repertoires were released in a freely available public database intended as a resource for research on the immune response to SARS-CoV-2. Samples were obtained from the ongoing ImmuneRACE study (first 160 participants) and from about 1,300 subjects provided by 6 global collaborators. Nearly every sample came with metadata listing a de-identified subject ID, COVID-19 status, age in years and sex. HLA class I and class II types, where available, came from metadata supplied by the sample provider rather than from assay-based typing.

Via the germline V gene, CDR1 is SGDLS and CDR2 YYNGEE. V has 4 bases trimmed and J has 0 bases trimmed; junction bases matching no gene number 4. The CDR3 contains 14 residues, cysteine and phenylalanine counted. Solely the CDR3 DNA is kept, with 42 bases framed from the first base. Findings and caveats that apply to the study as a whole: How much clinical and demographic metadata was included differed by source and by participant, and the metadata was provided uncurated.

One collaborating source in Seattle enrolled patients while the patients were actively infected and followed the patients over time throughout the course of disease. Collaborating institutions collected whole blood in K2EDTA tubes following their own protocols. For TCRbeta analysis, collaborator samples were shipped as frozen whole blood, as isolated PBMCs, or as DNA extracted from either sample type. The chain is assembled from TRBV9 and TRBJ2-7; 7 middle bases align to TRBD2. Sequenced material: peripheral blood. The clonotype was recovered from a human donor with COVID-19, enrolled during active disease. The donor label of this sample is uncertain. In nucleotides, the sequence is TGTGCCAGCAGCTTCCGCGGGAGCTCCTACGAGCAGTACTTC. Translated, this gives CASSFRGSSYEQYF. Joined to the reference TRBV9 and TRBJ2-7 proteins, this CDR3 gives the full variable domain: DSGVTQTPKHLITATGQRVTLRCSPRSGDLSVYWYQQSLDQGLQFLIQYYNGEERAKGNILERFSAQQFPDLHSELNLSSLELGDSALYFCASSFRGSSYEQYFGPGTRLTVT.